Listed here are 10 T cell receptor beta chains from one sample, sequenced in a study of long-term antiretroviral therapy in people with HIV. At survey level, the immunoSEQ assay was run in its v3.0 version. Data came from immunoSEQ multiplex PCR; TCRdb stores just in-frame clones and leaves some out. The sample consists of fewer than 45,000 clones, approximately 85% of them appearing once. The sequencing here drew on unsorted PBMCs, taken 2.2 years after starting antiretroviral therapy. All receptors derive from a man aged 18 to 29 with HIV.

The chain has TRBV29-1 and TRBJ2-1; 9 positions agree with TRBD1. There are 15 residues in the CDR3. J was trimmed by 1 base and V by 6 bases; bases with no gene match: 7. CDR1 and CDR2 (germline): SQVTM, ANQGSEA. The CDR3 region is CSVEQGAVSYNEQFF. CDR3 in DNA: TGCAGCGTGGAACAGGGGGCAGTGTCCTACAATGAGCAGTTCTTC.

The chain joins TRBV7-8 to TRBJ2-1; TRBD2 aligns across 7 bases. The junction had 19 bases not matched to a gene; V was cut back by 4 bases and J by 10 bases. The germline V gene has CDR1 SGHVS and CDR2 FQNEAQ. The CDR3 spans 17 residues. The CDR3 DNA is TGTGCCAGCAGCTCAAGAAGAACGAGGGCTGGAGCGGGGGAGCAGTTCTTC. It codes for CASSSRRTRAGAGEQFF.

CDR3 DNA sequence: TGTGCCAGCAGTTCCCTCATGGGAGGAGAAACCTACGAGCAGTACTTC. Translated: CASSSLMGGETYEQYF. The chain carries TRBV6-5 and TRBJ2-7, with a possible D match to TRBD2 (6 bases). CDR1 MNHEY and CDR2 SVGAGI come from the germline V gene. The V and J ends lost 4 bases and 2 bases respectively, with 18 bases between them. The CDR3 sequence is 16 residues long.

The chain links TRBV5-1 to TRBJ2-2; D is ambiguous. The CDR3 loop spans 15 amino acids. The V end lost 4 bases, the J end lost 4 bases, and 14 bases lay between the germline ends. Germline V gene lookup returns CDR1 SGHRS and CDR2 YFSETQ. This CDR3 is CASSPSEFGTGELFF. Here the CDR3 DNA reads TGCGCCAGCAGCCCATCCGAGTTCGGCACCGGGGAGCTGTTTTTT.

The chain combines TRBV5-4 with TRBJ1-4, with TRBD1 as a possible D gene (5 bases). Germline CDR1 and CDR2: SGHNT and YYREEE (reference sequence). The CDR3 runs 14 residues. Trimming took 0 bases from V and 8 from J, leaving 11 bases between them. CDR3 nucleotide sequence: TGTGCCAGCAGCTTGGGCCGGGGCATAGAAAAACTGTTTTTT. Translating gives CASSLGRGIEKLFF.

The V call is TRBV7-9, the J call TRBJ2-7; tentatively, D is TRBD2 (6 bases). The CDR3 has 16 residues. Trimming took 5 bases from V and 1 from J, leaving 18 bases between them. From germline, CDR1 is SEHNR and CDR2 FQNEAQ (reference sequence). The CDR3 loop reads CASSHRIGTSSYEQYF. CDR3 DNA sequence: TGTGCCAGCAGCCACCGGATCGGGACTTCATCCTACGAGCAGTACTTC.

This rearrangement joins TRBV25-1 to TRBJ1-3; D gene uncertain. V lost 8 bases and J lost 2, with 13 bases in between. From germline, CDR1 is MGHDK and CDR2 SYGVNS. The CDR3 spans 14 residues. CDR3 in DNA: TGTGCCAGCGGTATAGCTGGGGCTGGAAACACCATATATTTT. Residues: CASGIAGAGNTIYF.

This chain links TRBV7-9 with TRBJ2-4; 10 bases match TRBD2. The CDR3 contains 18 residues. Germline CDR1 and CDR2: SEHNR and FQNEAQ (reference sequence). With 1 base clipped from V and 6 bases from J, the junction kept 12 bases outside the gene matches. CDR3 protein: CASSLDFARTSGINIQYF. The CDR3 nucleotides are TGTGCCAGCAGCTTAGATTTTGCGCGGACTAGCGGAATAAACATTCAGTACTTC.

The chain links TRBV30 to TRBJ1-1; D gene ambiguous. The CDR3 loop spans 12 amino acids. Germline CDR1 GTSNPN, CDR2 SVGIG (reference sequence). Between the trimmed V and J ends, which lost 3 bases and 6 bases, there was a span of 11 bases. CDR3 DNA: TGTGCCTGGAGCTGGGGAATACCTGAAGCTTTCTTT. Encoded protein: CAWSWGIPEAFF.

CDR3 nucleotides: TGTGCCACCAGCAGGGGCCAAACCAGGGATGAGCAGTTCTTC. Encoded protein: CATSRGQTRDEQFF. The rearrangement uses TRBV15 and TRBJ2-1, with a weak D call TRBD1 (5 bases). This CDR3 comprises 14 residues. The germline V gene encodes CDR1 LNHNV and CDR2 YYDKDF (reference sequence). The ends were cut back, 3 bases at V and 8 bases at J, with 14 bases in the middle.